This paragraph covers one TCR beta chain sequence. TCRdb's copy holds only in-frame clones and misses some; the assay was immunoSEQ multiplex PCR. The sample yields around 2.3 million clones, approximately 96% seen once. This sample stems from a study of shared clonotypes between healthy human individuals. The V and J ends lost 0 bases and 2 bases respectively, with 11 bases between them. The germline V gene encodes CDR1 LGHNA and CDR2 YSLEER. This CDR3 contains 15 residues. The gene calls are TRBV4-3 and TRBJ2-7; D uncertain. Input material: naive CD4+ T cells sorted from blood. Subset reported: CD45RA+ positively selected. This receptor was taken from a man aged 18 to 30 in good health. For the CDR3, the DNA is TGCGCCAGCAGCCAAGATCCAATCTCCCCCTACGAGCAGTACTTC. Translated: CASSQDPISPYEQYF.